This passage covers 25 T cell receptor beta chains from one sample sequenced in a study of CD8 T cells in ankylosing spondylitis. Points from the study as a whole: What seemed typical of ankylosing spondylitis blood was a TCR beta motif built from about 8 highly homologous variants.

TCRdb recomputed calls from the 5' RACE reads with MiXCR, one row per CDR3 protein. The table includes hundreds of thousands of distinct CDR3 sequences, 10% to 15% detected once. No antigens are known for them. Sequencing was carried out using blood, either unsorted or a sorted T cell fraction (not recorded which). The origin of the receptors is a male donor with ankylosing spondylitis.

The chain links TRBV6-5 to TRBJ2-2; 10 bases fit TRBD1. CDR1 and CDR2 from the germline V gene are MNHEY and SVGAGI. Trimming cost V 4 bases and J 0 bases; bases outside gene matches: 2. The CDR3 is 16 amino acids. The CDR3 sequence is CASSSGQGTNTGELFF. The CDR3 region has the DNA TGTGCCAGCAGTTCGGGACAGGGGACGAACACCGGGGAGCTGTTTTTT.

This chain links TRBV7-3 with TRBJ2-2; maybe TRBD1 (6 bases). The V gene lost 1 base and the J gene lost 6 bases, with 12 bases spanning the gap. CDR1 is SGHTA, CDR2 FQGTGA, per germline. The CDR3 spans 15 residues. The CDR3 DNA follows: TGTGCCAGCAGCTTAATGGCAGGGGTGCCCGGGGAGCTGTTTTTT. Translating gives CASSLMAGVPGELFF.

The chain links TRBV5-5 to TRBJ2-6; the D is unclear. CDR1 SGHKS and CDR2 YYEKEE come from the germline V gene (reference sequence). Deletions cut 2 bases from V and 3 bases from J, with 6 bases between. The length of the CDR3 is 14 residues. CDR3 in amino acids: CASSFTGGANVLTF. The CDR3, as DNA: TGTGCCAGCAGCTTCACGGGTGGGGCCAACGTCCTGACTTTC.

Ten or more counts support this clonotype. J is TRBJ2-5 and V is TRBV7-2; D gene ambiguous. The CDR3 runs to 13 residues. Germline V CDR1 and CDR2: SGHTA, FQGNSA. Trimming left V 3 bases short and J 5 bases short, with 10 bases between. The CDR3: CASSLQVVETQYF. The CDR3 region has the DNA TGTGCCAGCAGCTTGCAGGTAGTCGAGACCCAGTACTTC.

A single count supports this clonotype. DNA of the CDR3: TGTGCCATCAGTGAGAAAAGGACAAGTGTCTCTGGGGCCAACGTCCTGACTTTC. It is translated as CAISEKRTSVSGANVLTF. The chain has TRBV10-3 and TRBJ2-6; tentatively, D is TRBD1 (5 bases). Germline V gene sequence: CDR1 ENHRY, CDR2 SYGVKD. V shed 2 bases and J shed 0 bases, with 14 bases lying between them. The CDR3 contains 18 residues.

The table lists this clonotype with many counts. CDR3 amino acids: CASSYGTDRYSPLHF. CDR3 DNA: TGCGCCAGCAGCTATGGGACGGACAGGTATTCACCCCTCCACTTT. V usage is TRBV5-1 and J usage is TRBJ1-6; 7 positions agree with TRBD1. J was trimmed by 8 bases and V by 3 bases; bases with no gene match: 8. The germline V gene encodes CDR1 SGHRS and CDR2 YFSETQ. The CDR3 contains 15 residues.

V gene TRBV4-1 combines with J gene TRBJ1-2; D unclear. The V and J ends lost 1 base and 3 bases respectively, with 6 bases between them. The CDR3 extends over 13 amino acids. Germline V CDR1 and CDR2: MGHRA, YSYEKL. The CDR3 nucleotides are TGCGCCAGCAGCCAAGTGACGGACTATGGCTACACCTTC. Protein product: CASSQVTDYGYTF.

This clonotype was detected a few times. The rearrangement uses TRBV6-2 or TRBV6-3 and TRBJ2-7, with D possibly TRBD2 on 6 matching bases. Trimming cost V 8 bases and J 2 bases, with 16 bases left between them. CDR3 length: 14 amino acids. Germline V CDR1 and CDR2: MNHEY, SVGEGT. CDR3 DNA: TGTGCCAGCCTCCGGGCTAGCGCGCCCTACGAGCAGTACTTC. Encoded protein: CASLRASAPYEQYF.

The rearrangement joins TRBV12-3 or TRBV12-4 to TRBJ2-1; D gene unclear. Trimming shortened V by 5 bases and J by 5 bases, and 10 bases separated the two germline ends. This CDR3 region has 13 residues. CDR3 bases: TGTGCCAGCAGTCCCCGGCGCCACAATGAGCAGTTCTTC. Translated, it gives CASSPRRHNEQFF.

This chain joins TRBV28 and TRBJ2-3; the match to TRBD2 covers 12 bases. Germline lookup yields CDR1 MDHEN and CDR2 SYDVKM. The trim removed 5 bases at V and 1 base at J, leaving 13 bases unmatched. The CDR3 consists of 19 residues. The CDR3: CASSPLRFRLAGGTDTQYF. CDR3 coding DNA: TGTGCCAGCAGTCCACTTAGGTTTCGACTAGCGGGAGGCACAGATACGCAGTATTTT.

The J gene is TRBJ2-7, the V gene TRBV20-1; possibly TRBD1 or TRBD2 for D (5 bases each). This CDR3 has 12 amino acids. Germline V gene lookup returns CDR1 DFQATT and CDR2 SNEGSKA (reference sequence). Trimming took off 5 bases at V and 6 bases at J, with 14 bases between the two ends. CDR3 region: CSAQMFGGEQYF. The CDR3 DNA follows: TGCAGTGCTCAAATGTTTGGGGGCGAGCAGTACTTC.

This clonotype was observed many times. The rearrangement uses TRBV15 and TRBJ2-1, with D possibly matching TRBD1 (5 bases). This CDR3 region has 14 residues. The germline V and J ends were trimmed by 0 bases and 6 bases, with 9 bases remaining between them. Germline V CDR1 and CDR2: LNHNV, YYDKDF (reference sequence). The CDR3 here is CATSRDRRVNEQFF. In nucleotides, the CDR3 is TGTGCCACCAGCAGAGATCGCAGGGTCAATGAGCAGTTCTTC.

The sample holds a few counts of this clonotype. The J gene is TRBJ2-5, the V gene TRBV20-1; D gene ambiguous. Germline CDR1 DFQATT, CDR2 SNEGSKA (reference sequence). V gave up 5 bases and J gave up 3 bases, with 10 bases separating them. There are 12 residues in the CDR3. CDR3 in amino acids: CSAAFREETQYF. CDR3 sequence (DNA): TGCAGTGCTGCCTTTCGGGAAGAGACCCAGTACTTC.

This clonotype was seen a few times. CDR3 bases: TGTGCCAGCAGCCCAAGATCACAGCGGGGGGACACAGATACGCAGTATTTT. The encoded protein is CASSPRSQRGDTDTQYF. The rearrangement uses TRBV4-2 and TRBJ2-3, with 9 bases matching TRBD2. CDR3 length: 17 amino acids. Germline assignment: CDR1 LGHNA and CDR2 YNFKEQ. J lost 2 bases, V lost 4 bases, and 10 bases had no gene match.

This chain connects TRBV28 to TRBJ2-3; no clear D gene. Germline values: CDR1 MDHEN, CDR2 SYDVKM. V was trimmed by 2 bases and J by 3 bases, leaving 21 bases between them. The CDR3 is made up of 18 amino acids. This CDR3 is CASSLGPSAVAYTDTQYF. CDR3 bases: TGTGCCAGCAGTTTAGGCCCCTCGGCGGTAGCCTATACAGATACGCAGTATTTT.

J is TRBJ2-7 and V is TRBV27, with D tentatively TRBD2 (6 bases). The CDR3 runs to 13 residues. The V gene lost 7 bases and the J gene lost 5 bases, with 15 bases spanning the gap. Germline values: CDR1 MNHEY, CDR2 SMNVEV (reference sequence). The CDR3 sequence is CASILGGLHEQYF. CDR3 bases: TGTGCCAGCATCTTGGGGGGACTGCACGAGCAGTACTTC.

This clonotype was seen many times. The rearrangement uses TRBV4-3 and TRBJ2-5, with 7 bases fitting TRBD2. Germline V gives CDR1 LGHNA, CDR2 YSLEER. This CDR3 contains 14 residues. V lost 3 bases to trimming and J lost 3 bases; unmatched junction nucleotides: 4. CDR3 in DNA: TGCGCCAGCAGCCACGGACTAGGGGAAGAGACCCAGTACTTC. This codes for CASSHGLGEETQYF.

This clonotype was seen more than once but under ten times. The V gene is TRBV24-1, the J gene TRBJ1-2; 10 bases agree with TRBD1. Germline V CDR1 and CDR2: KGHDR, SFDVKD. This CDR3 region has 14 residues. V lost 4 bases, J lost 6 bases, and 4 bases stayed unmatched. The CDR3 DNA reads as TGTGCCACCAGTGAGGCCGGGACAGGGGATGGCTACACCTTC. Translating gives CATSEAGTGDGYTF.

This clonotype was recorded many times. The chain joins TRBV20-1 to TRBJ2-1, with TRBD2 matching 12 bases. CDR1 DFQATT and CDR2 SNEGSKA come from the germline V gene (reference sequence). With V trimmed by 5 bases and J by 9 bases, 8 bases remained unmatched. The CDR3 is 14 amino acids. The CDR3 DNA is TGCAGTGCTCGTCTAGCGGGGGGGCCAAGTGAGCAGTTCTTC. Amino acid sequence: CSARLAGGPSEQFF.

This clonotype was recorded many times. Relative to the germline gene, one junction end is altered; a read error may explain this. This chain uses TRBV7-7 with TRBJ1-3, with TRBD1 matching over 7 bases. CDR1 is SSHAT and CDR2 is FNYEAQ in the germline V gene (reference sequence). The CDR3 is 13 residues long. The CDR3 coding sequence is TGTGCTAGCAGCCCAGGGGGTGGAAACACCATATATTTT. Translation: CASSPGGGNTIYF.

This clonotype was seen a few times. V is TRBV20-1 and J is TRBJ2-7; perhaps D is TRBD1 or TRBD2 (5 bases each). V was pared by 6 bases and J by 6 bases, with 12 bases between. The CDR3 spans 11 residues. CDR1 and CDR2 from the germline V gene are DFQATT and SNEGSKA (reference sequence). CDR3 amino acids: CSARGTGEQYF. The CDR3 bases are TGCAGTGCCCGAGGGACGGGCGAGCAGTACTTC.

This clonotype was observed a few times. The J gene is TRBJ1-5, the V gene TRBV12-3 or TRBV12-4; 9 positions match TRBD1. The CDR3 has 17 amino acids. After removal of 7 bases from V and 0 bases from J, the junction contained 10 bases not matched to a gene. This CDR3 is CASTFEGQGTSNQPQHF. DNA for the CDR3: TGTGCCAGCACCTTCGAAGGACAGGGGACTAGCAATCAGCCCCAGCATTTT.

This clonotype was seen only a few times. The V and J genes are TRBV5-1 and TRBJ2-1; D not resolved. Germline V gene data show CDR1 as SGHRS and CDR2 as YFSETQ. This CDR3 is 13 amino acids long. Trimming removed 3 bases from V and 9 bases from J, with 13 bases in between. The CDR3 region has the DNA TGCGCCAGCAGCTCTCGGACGAACAGTGAGCAGTTCTTC. It translates to CASSSRTNSEQFF.

The table lists this clonotype with many counts. The J gene is TRBJ1-2, the V gene TRBV5-1; 9 positions match TRBD1. The J segment lost 3 bases and the V segment lost 3 bases, leaving 12 bases of the junction unmatched. Per germline, CDR1 SGHRS and CDR2 YFSETQ. CDR3 length: 17 residues. CDR3 sequence reads: CASSSTPFRDRDYGYTF. The DNA for the CDR3 is TGCGCCAGCAGCTCAACGCCTTTCCGGGACAGGGACTATGGCTACACCTTC.

This clonotype showed up just a few times. The chain is built from TRBV5-1 and TRBJ1-1, with D uncertain. Germline V gene sequence: CDR1 SGHRS, CDR2 YFSETQ. There are 15 residues in the CDR3. Trimming shortened V by 1 base and J by 5 bases, and 15 bases separated the two germline ends. Here the CDR3 reads CASSLFEGVRTEAFF. CDR3 nucleotides: TGCGCCAGCAGCTTGTTTGAGGGCGTGCGGACTGAAGCTTTCTTT.